A single sample gave rise to the 11 T cell receptor beta chains below, sequenced in a study of cytomegalovirus exposure and HLA in healthy donors. This PCR relied on a set of 60 Vbeta primers and 13 Jbeta primers. Sequenced by immunoSEQ multiplex PCR; TCRdb stores in-frame clones only, minus some. The profile shows roughly 160,000 clones, 60% to 85% of them singletons. The sample consisted of PBMCs. The source is a man aged 45 to 65 in good health and CMV-seropositive.

The V and J genes are TRBV7-2 and TRBJ2-7; D remains unclear. CDR3 size: 12 residues. Per the germline V gene, CDR1 is SGHTA and CDR2 is FQGNSA. V dropped 5 bases and J dropped 0 bases, with 5 bases sitting between them. The CDR3 region has the DNA TGTGCCAGCAGCCGTCTCTCCTACGAGCAGTACTTC. This translates into CASSRLSYEQYF.

The V gene is TRBV7-9, the J gene TRBJ1-1, with D tentatively TRBD1 (5 bases). The germline V and J ends were trimmed by 4 bases and 3 bases, with 15 bases remaining between them. Per the germline V gene, CDR1 is SEHNR and CDR2 is FQNEAQ (reference sequence). The CDR3 covers 15 residues. The CDR3 region has the DNA TGTGCCAGCAGCTCGGTGGGGGGGATCTACACTGAAGCTTTCTTT. It translates to CASSSVGGIYTEAFF.

CDR3 residues: CASRSGQGEYEQYF. The CDR3 DNA sequence: TGTGCCTCCAGGTCAGGACAGGGAGAGTACGAGCAGTACTTC. J is TRBJ2-7 and V is TRBV6-6; the match to TRBD1 covers 8 bases. V lost 11 bases and J lost 4; bases outside the gene matches: 13. Germline V gene sequence: CDR1 MNHNY, CDR2 SVGAGI (reference sequence). There are 14 residues in the CDR3.

The chain carries TRBV7-9 and TRBJ1-2; D gene unclear. In germline, CDR1 is SEHNR, CDR2 FQNEAQ (reference sequence). Trimming took off 5 bases at V and 6 bases at J, with 7 bases between the two ends. This CDR3 is 11 amino acids long. DNA for the CDR3: TGTGCCAGCAGCGGTCAGAATGGCTACACCTTC. The encoded protein is CASSGQNGYTF.

The rearrangement uses TRBV7-9 and TRBJ1-1; D gene ambiguous. Germline V gene lookup returns CDR1 SEHNR and CDR2 FQNEAQ (reference sequence). V was pared by 1 base and J by 3 bases, with 9 bases between. This CDR3 contains 14 residues. Here the CDR3 DNA reads TGTGCCAGCAGCTTAGATGTGAGTTACACTGAAGCTTTCTTT. Protein product: CASSLDVSYTEAFF.

A note on this clone: This specimen includes other DNA sequences encoding the same CDR3. This chain links TRBV18 with TRBJ1-3, with D possibly matching TRBD1 (5 bases). The germline V and J ends were trimmed by 5 bases and 4 bases, with 18 bases remaining between them. The CDR3 extends over 16 amino acids. The germline V gene encodes CDR1 KGHSH and CDR2 LQKENI. The CDR3 sequence is CASSEQTGVGGNTIYF. The CDR3 bases are TGTGCCAGCTCAGAGCAGACGGGGGTCGGCGGAAACACCATATATTTT.

This chain joins TRBV7-2 and TRBJ2-7; TRBD2 agrees at 7 bases. Germline V CDR1 and CDR2: SGHTA, FQGNSA. The CDR3 length is 15 residues. The V gene end was trimmed by 6 bases and the J gene end by 1 base; junction bases not matched to a gene: 9. The CDR3, as DNA: TGTGCCAGCAGTCTGGGAGGGATGGGGTCCTACGAGCAGTACTTC. Residues: CASSLGGMGSYEQYF.

This chain uses TRBV2 with TRBJ2-5; TRBD2 matches at 11 bases. V shed 2 bases, J shed 5 bases, and the junction held 7 bases outside the gene matches. Germline values: CDR1 SNHLY, CDR2 FYNNEI. CDR3 size: 16 residues. DNA for the CDR3: TGTGCCAGCAGTGAACGGGCTAGCGGGGGGTGGGAGACCCAGTACTTC. Amino acids: CASSERASGGWETQYF.

V usage is TRBV6-1 and J usage is TRBJ1-2; maybe TRBD1 (5 bases). The CDR3 consists of 16 residues. Germline assignment: CDR1 MNHNS and CDR2 SASEGT. The V end was cut by 2 bases, the J end by 2 bases, with 15 bases between. The CDR3 coding sequence is TGTGCCAGCAGTGAATTAACAGGCCAATCCAACTATGGCTACACCTTC. It encodes CASSELTGQSNYGYTF.

The J gene is TRBJ2-7, the V gene TRBV4-1; 7 bases agree with TRBD1. This CDR3 region has 14 residues. Trimming removed 6 bases from V and 7 bases from J; junction bases left unmatched: 12. Germline values: CDR1 MGHRA, CDR2 YSYEKL. This CDR3 is CASSPLQTGLEQYF. CDR3 coding DNA: TGCGCCAGCAGTCCCCTCCAGACAGGGTTGGAGCAGTACTTC.

This clone appeared once. J is TRBJ2-2 and V is TRBV6-5; TRBD2 matches 10 bases. The J segment lost 6 bases and the V segment lost 8 bases, leaving 6 bases of the junction unmatched. The CDR3 consists of 14 residues. Germline V CDR1 and CDR2: MNHEY, SVGAGI. The DNA of the CDR3 is TGTGCCAGCCGCGGACTAGCGGTTGCCGGGGAGCTGTTTTTT. It is translated as CASRGLAVAGELFF.